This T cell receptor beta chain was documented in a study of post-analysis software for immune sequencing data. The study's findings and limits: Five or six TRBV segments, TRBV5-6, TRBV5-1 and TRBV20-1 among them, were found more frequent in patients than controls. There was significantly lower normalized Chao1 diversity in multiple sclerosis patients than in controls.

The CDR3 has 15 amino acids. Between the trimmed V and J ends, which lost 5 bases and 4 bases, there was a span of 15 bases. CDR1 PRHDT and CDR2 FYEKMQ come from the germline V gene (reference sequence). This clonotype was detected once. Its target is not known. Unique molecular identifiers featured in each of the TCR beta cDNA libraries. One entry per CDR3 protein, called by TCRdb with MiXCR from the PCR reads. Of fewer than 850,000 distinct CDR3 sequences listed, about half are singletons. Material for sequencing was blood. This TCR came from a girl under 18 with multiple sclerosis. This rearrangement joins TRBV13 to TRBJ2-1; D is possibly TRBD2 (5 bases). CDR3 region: CASSRTLDGYNEQFF. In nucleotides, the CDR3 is TGTGCCAGCAGCCGGACTCTCGACGGATACAATGAGCAGTTCTTC.